The 26 T cell receptor beta chains below were found in one sample sequenced in a study of blood T cell repertoires in COVID-19. TCRdb keeps only in-frame clones here, not all; method: immunoSEQ multiplex PCR. Seen here are around 150,000 clones, over 75% observed once, and the top ten hold approximately 6.6%. Sequencing used PBMCs or T cells enriched from blood (not recorded which). These receptors came from a woman aged 45-65 years who had recovered from COVID-19.

The chain has TRBV4-1 and TRBJ2-1; D is unclear. Trimming stripped 1 base from V and 3 bases from J, with 10 bases between. The germline gives CDR1 MGHRA, CDR2 YSYEKL. The CDR3 loop spans 15 amino acids. CDR3 protein: CASSQVGQIYNEQFF. CDR3 nucleotides: TGCGCCAGCAGCCAAGTGGGCCAGATCTACAATGAGCAGTTCTTC.

As to this clone: The identical CDR3 is also encoded by other nucleotide sequences in the sample. The chain joins TRBV11-3 to TRBJ2-3, with 8 nucleotides matching TRBD2. The junction had 4 bases not matched to a gene; V was cut back by 5 bases and J by 0 bases. Per the germline V gene, CDR1 is SGHNT and CDR2 is YENEEA. The CDR3 has 15 amino acids. The CDR3 DNA sequence: TGTGCCAGCAGCCCTCGGGGGGGAAGCACAGATACGCAGTATTTT. Protein sequence: CASSPRGGSTDTQYF.

The chain carries TRBV5-6 and TRBJ1-4; D perhaps matches TRBD1 (5 bases). CDR1 is SGHDT and CDR2 is YYEEEE in the germline V gene. Trimming removed 4 bases from V and 6 bases from J, with 13 bases in between. CDR3 length equals 14 residues. The CDR3 spells CASSITGRYEKLFF. The DNA for the CDR3 is TGTGCCAGCAGCATCACAGGTAGGTATGAAAAACTGTTTTTT.

V gene TRBV27 combines with J gene TRBJ1-2, with D tentatively TRBD1 (6 bases). From germline, CDR1 is MNHEY and CDR2 SMNVEV (reference sequence). CDR3 length: 15 residues. Trimming pared 6 bases from V and 4 bases from J, leaving 18 bases between. The CDR3 spells CASSKTRTVPYGYTF. The CDR3 DNA reads as TGTGCCAGCAGCAAGACGCGGACAGTCCCCTATGGCTACACCTTC.

The chain couples TRBV19 to TRBJ2-5; 9 bases match TRBD2. The length of the CDR3 is 14 residues. From germline, CDR1 is LNHDA and CDR2 SQIVND (reference sequence). V shed 11 bases, J shed 2 bases, and the junction held 9 bases outside the gene matches. DNA for the CDR3: TGTGCCCCCCCCCGCGGGGGGGGACAAGAGACCCAGTACTTC. Translated, it gives CAPPRGGGQETQYF.

The chain has TRBV11-2 and TRBJ1-5; TRBD1 aligns across 8 bases. CDR3 length: 15 residues. The germline gives CDR1 SGHAT, CDR2 FQNNGV. Unmatched junction bases numbered 5, after V lost 5 bases and J lost 2 bases. DNA for the CDR3: TGTGCCAGCAGCCCAGGGGGCACCCGCAATCAGCCCCAGCATTTT. Translated, it gives CASSPGGTRNQPQHF.

This clone appeared a few times. The chain links TRBV2 to TRBJ1-5, with 7 bases that match TRBD1. The ends lost 6 bases at V and 2 bases at J; junction bases unmatched: 7. Germline V gene sequence: CDR1 SNHLY, CDR2 FYNNEI. This CDR3 has 15 residues. CDR3 sequence: CASSNTGAGNQPQHF. The CDR3 DNA reads as TGTGCCAGCAGCAACACAGGGGCCGGCAATCAGCCCCAGCATTTT. Filled out from reference TRBV2 and TRBJ1-5, the complete variable domain reads EPEVTQTPSHQVTQMGQEVILRCVPISNHLYFYWYRQILGQKVEFLVSFYNNEISEKSEIFDDQFSVERPDGSNFTLKIRSTKLEDSAMYFCASSNTGAGNQPQHFGDGTRLSIL.

The chain uses TRBV27 and TRBJ1-5; 10 nucleotides agree with TRBD1. CDR1 is MNHEY, CDR2 SMNVEV, per germline (reference sequence). The V gene end was trimmed by 5 bases and the J gene end by 3 bases; junction bases not matched to a gene: 10. The CDR3 loop spans 17 amino acids. CDR3 in amino acids: CASSPLLGTGDNQPQHF. DNA of the CDR3: TGTGCCAGCAGTCCCCTATTAGGGACAGGGGACAATCAGCCCCAGCATTTT.

The chain recombines TRBV7-2 with TRBJ2-1; 9 bases align to TRBD1. The CDR3 runs 12 residues. Germline CDR1 SGHTA, CDR2 FQGNSA. V shed 6 bases, J shed 10 bases, and the junction held 4 bases outside the gene matches. CDR3 nucleotides: TGTGCCAGCAGACAACAGGGGGCGGAGCAGTTCTTC. Translating it yields CASRQQGAEQFF.

The chain links TRBV7-9 to TRBJ1-4; TRBD1 might be the D (5 bases). CDR1 is SEHNR and CDR2 is FQNEAQ in the germline V gene (reference sequence). Trimming cost V 5 bases and J 6 bases, with 13 bases left between them. This CDR3 contains 14 residues. CDR3 region: CASSALGGDEKLFF. The CDR3 DNA reads TGTGCCAGCAGCGCCCTCGGGGGGGATGAAAAACTGTTTTTT.

J is TRBJ1-3 and V is TRBV2; D is uncertain. Germline V CDR1 and CDR2: SNHLY, FYNNEI. This CDR3 comprises 16 residues. The V end lost 5 bases, the J end lost 1 base, and 15 bases lay between the germline ends. CDR3: CASSLGMGSSGNTIYF. CDR3 in DNA: TGTGCCAGCAGTCTTGGAATGGGGAGTTCTGGAAACACCATATATTTT.

The sample holds one count of this clone. The gene calls are TRBV19 and TRBJ1-1, with D hard to call. CDR1 and CDR2 from the germline V gene are LNHDA and SQIVND (reference sequence). CDR3 size: 12 residues. V was cut by 5 bases and J by 1 base, with 5 bases left in between. This CDR3 is CASSPGNTEAFF. In nucleotides, the CDR3 is TGTGCCAGTAGTCCGGGGAACACTGAAGCTTTCTTT.

This chain connects TRBV5-6 to TRBJ2-7; no reliable D call. V lost 4 bases and J lost 5, with 13 bases in between. Germline CDR1 reads SGHDT; CDR2 reads YYEEEE. CDR3 size: 13 residues. The CDR3 DNA sequence: TGTGCCAGCAGCCCCCCCTGGCAAGACGAGCAGTACTTC. Translated, it gives CASSPPWQDEQYF.

The V gene is TRBV10-2, the J gene TRBJ1-2, with 7 nucleotides matching TRBD1. Trimming cost V 6 bases and J 2 bases; bases outside gene matches: 3. The CDR3 is made up of 13 amino acids. The germline gives CDR1 WSHSY, CDR2 SAAADI. The CDR3 DNA reads TGCGCCAGCAGGTCAGGGGGGAACTATGGCTACACCTTC. It yields the protein CASRSGGNYGYTF.

The chain joins TRBV4-3 to TRBJ2-6; weak D call: TRBD2 (6 bases). The CDR3 length is 17 residues. The V and J ends lost 1 base and 2 bases respectively, with 12 bases between them. Germline V gene sequence: CDR1 LGHNA, CDR2 YSLEER. This chain's CDR3 is CASSQAPGGAGANVLTF. CDR3 sequence (DNA): TGCGCCAGCAGCCAAGCCCCGGGCGGGGCTGGGGCCAACGTCCTGACTTTC.

Here the CDR3 reads CASRMVGATGELFF. For the CDR3, the DNA is TGTGCCAGCAGGATGGTGGGGGCCACCGGGGAGCTGTTTTTT. This rearrangement joins TRBV27 to TRBJ2-2; a possible D gene is TRBD1 (6 bases). Germline CDR1 MNHEY, CDR2 SMNVEV (reference sequence). V was pared by 6 bases and J by 4 bases, with 12 bases between. There are 14 residues in the CDR3.

The V call is TRBV27, the J call TRBJ1-2; 10 bases match TRBD1. This CDR3 comprises 13 residues. Germline loops: CDR1 MNHEY, CDR2 SMNVEV (reference sequence). V lost 4 bases and J lost 7; bases outside the gene matches: 3. CDR3 bases: TGTGCCAGCAGTTGGGACAGGGGCCGTGGCTACACCTTC. Translating it yields CASSWDRGRGYTF.

About this clone: This sample also contains other DNA sequences that code for the same CDR3. V and J are TRBV6-5 and TRBJ1-3; no definite D call. V lost 2 bases to trimming and J lost 4 bases, with 6 bases between them. Germline loops: CDR1 MNHEY, CDR2 SVGAGI. The CDR3 runs to 13 residues. The DNA for the CDR3 is TGTGCCAGCAGTTACCGTGGCGGAAACACCATATATTTT. As protein: CASSYRGGNTIYF.

V and J are TRBV11-2 and TRBJ1-2, with D unclear. The V and J ends lost 1 base and 0 bases respectively, with 9 bases between them. The V gene's germline CDR1 is SGHAT and CDR2 FQNNGV. This CDR3 comprises 15 residues. The CDR3 loop is CASSLGASPNYGYTF. The CDR3 nucleotides read TGTGCCAGCAGCTTAGGGGCCAGCCCTAACTATGGCTACACCTTC.

V gene TRBV10-1 combines with J gene TRBJ1-2, with D maybe TRBD1 (5 bases). In germline, CDR1 is WNHNN, CDR2 SYGVQD (reference sequence). V was trimmed by 8 bases and J by 4 bases, leaving 23 bases between them. CDR3 length: 16 residues. DNA for the CDR3: TGCGCCAGCCTACCTCCCAGGGAAGAAGCCTTCTATGGCTACACCTTC. It encodes CASLPPREEAFYGYTF.

The chain has TRBV18 and TRBJ1-2; 9 nucleotides align to TRBD1. Germline loops: CDR1 KGHSH, CDR2 LQKENI. This CDR3 spans 14 amino acids. V lost 2 bases to trimming and J lost 6 bases; unmatched junction nucleotides: 4. For the CDR3, the DNA is TGTGCCAGCTCACCAGACAGGGGGAATAATGGCTACACCTTC. It is translated as CASSPDRGNNGYTF.

J is TRBJ1-4 and V is TRBV19; 8 positions agree with TRBD1. The V gene's germline CDR1 is LNHDA and CDR2 SQIVND (reference sequence). The V gene end was trimmed by 3 bases and the J gene end by 13 bases; junction bases not matched to a gene: 10. The CDR3 extends over 14 amino acids. CDR3 DNA sequence: TGTGCCAGTAGTATCTTGGGGGGGACAGGCGTACTGTTTTTT. Protein sequence: CASSILGGTGVLFF.

The CDR3 protein is CASSLWRKTEAFF. DNA for the CDR3: TGTGCCAGCAGCTTATGGCGGAAGACTGAAGCTTTCTTT. The genes are TRBV11-3 and TRBJ1-1; D call uncertain. Trimming removed 2 bases from V and 5 bases from J, with 9 bases in between. Germline V lookup: CDR1 SGHNT, CDR2 YENEEA. This CDR3 has 13 amino acids.

This clone was detected a few times. This chain uses TRBV27 with TRBJ2-3; 13 bases are a match to TRBD2. The CDR3 totals 19 residues. Trimming removed 5 bases from V and 3 bases from J; junction bases left unmatched: 14. The germline gives CDR1 MNHEY, CDR2 SMNVEV (reference sequence). Written as DNA, the CDR3 is TGTGCCAGCAGTGGAAAACTAGCGGGGGGGCCGATGAGGACAGATACGCAGTATTTT. Its translation is CASSGKLAGGPMRTDTQYF.

This rearrangement joins TRBV15 to TRBJ1-1; no clear D gene. The CDR3 runs to 14 residues. The germline V gene has CDR1 LNHNV and CDR2 YYDKDF (reference sequence). V was trimmed by 1 base and J by 4 bases, leaving 10 bases between them. DNA of the CDR3: TGTGCCACCAGCAGAGCGGGAGGAGGCACTGAAGCTTTCTTT. Translated, it gives CATSRAGGGTEAFF.

The gene calls are TRBV7-3 and TRBJ1-1; D not resolved. Germline assignment: CDR1 SGHTA and CDR2 FQGTGA. The germline V and J ends were trimmed by 2 bases and 5 bases, with 15 bases remaining between them. This CDR3 is 15 amino acids long. CDR3 loop: CASSLVGREGTEAFF. In DNA, the CDR3 is TGTGCCAGCAGCTTAGTCGGTAGGGAGGGTACTGAAGCTTTCTTT.